This T cell receptor beta chain is from a study of HIV-infected patients and healthy controls. cDNA was made from 500 ng RNA using alpha and beta constant primers. Each of the alpha and beta chains got its own library through chain-specific third strand synthesis with indices. TCRdb re-derived calls from the 5' RACE reads in MiXCR, one entry per CDR3 protein. This sample yields 10,000 to 15,000 distinct CDR3 sequences, of which about 11% are seen a single time; around 6% belongs to the top ten. The repertoire came from unfractionated whole blood and reflected all unsorted peripheral T cells. Four of the ten uninfected healthy control donors were sampled twice, around 14 weeks apart. CDR1 and CDR2 (germline): ENHRY, SYGVKD. V was cut by 10 bases and J by 6 bases, with 21 bases left in between. The CDR3 spans 15 residues. This clonotype was detected a few times.

Sequencing used blood. The chain couples TRBV10-3 to TRBJ2-2; D may correspond to TRBD1 or TRBD2 (5 bases each). The TCR originated in an adult in good health. The CDR3 is CASHSGTENPGELFF. The CDR3 bases are TGTGCCAGTCACTCCGGGACGGAAAATCCCGGGGAGCTGTTTTTT.